This T cell receptor beta chain was obtained from a study of lymphopenia after photon versus proton radiotherapy. Study-wide points: Oligoclonal CD8+ Temra expansion after nadir drove photon patients' diversity drop. A bigger post-nadir fall in TCR diversity correlated inversely with survival time in deceased patients. Relative stability marked proton patients; photon patients lost diversity and naive cells.

TCRdb keeps only in-frame clones here, not all; method: immunoSEQ multiplex PCR. The table shows 30,000 to 35,000 clones, with approximately 89% occurring only once. Turning to this clone: The antigen is undetermined.

This CDR3 region has 16 residues. The junction had 10 bases not matched to a gene; V was cut back by 3 bases and J by 5 bases. Germline V CDR1 and CDR2: LNHDA, SQIVND (reference sequence). The origin of this receptor is a woman in her 70s with pancreatic cancer. Some clones in this sample may be carry-over from other donors' samples. The chain is built from TRBV19 and TRBJ2-3; TRBD2 agrees at 8 bases. Source: peripheral blood, taken from a patient treated with proton-based radiotherapy. The chain's CDR3 is CASSISQRGRGDTQYF. The DNA of the CDR3 is TGTGCCAGTAGTATTAGCCAGCGGGGGAGGGGAGATACGCAGTATTTT.